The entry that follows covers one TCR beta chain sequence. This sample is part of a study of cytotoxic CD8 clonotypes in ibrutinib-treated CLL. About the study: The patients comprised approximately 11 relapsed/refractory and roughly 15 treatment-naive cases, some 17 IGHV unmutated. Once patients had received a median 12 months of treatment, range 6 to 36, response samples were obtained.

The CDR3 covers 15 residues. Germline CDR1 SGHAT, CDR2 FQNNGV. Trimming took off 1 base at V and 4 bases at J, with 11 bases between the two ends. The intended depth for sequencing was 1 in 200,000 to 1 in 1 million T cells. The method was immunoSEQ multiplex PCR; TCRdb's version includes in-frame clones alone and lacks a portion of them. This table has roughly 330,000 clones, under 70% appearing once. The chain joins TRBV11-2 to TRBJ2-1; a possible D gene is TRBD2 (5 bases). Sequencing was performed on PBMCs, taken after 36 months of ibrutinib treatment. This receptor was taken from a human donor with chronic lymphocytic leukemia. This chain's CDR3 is CASSLVRSGYNEQFF. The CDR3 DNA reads TGTGCCAGCAGCTTAGTAAGGAGCGGTTACAATGAGCAGTTCTTC.